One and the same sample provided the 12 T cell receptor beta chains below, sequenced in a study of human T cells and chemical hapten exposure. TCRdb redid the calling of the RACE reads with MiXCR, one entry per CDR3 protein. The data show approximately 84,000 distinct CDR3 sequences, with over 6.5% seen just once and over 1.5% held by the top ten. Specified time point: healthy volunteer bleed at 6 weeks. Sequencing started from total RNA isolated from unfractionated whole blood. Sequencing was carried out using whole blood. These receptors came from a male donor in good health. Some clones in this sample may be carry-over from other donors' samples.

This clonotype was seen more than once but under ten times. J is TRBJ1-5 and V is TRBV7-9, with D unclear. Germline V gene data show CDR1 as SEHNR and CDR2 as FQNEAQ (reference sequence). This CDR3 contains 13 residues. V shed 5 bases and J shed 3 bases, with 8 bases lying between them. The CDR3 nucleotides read TGTGCCAGCAGCCCCCTACCCAATCAGCCCCAGCATTTT. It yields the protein CASSPLPNQPQHF.

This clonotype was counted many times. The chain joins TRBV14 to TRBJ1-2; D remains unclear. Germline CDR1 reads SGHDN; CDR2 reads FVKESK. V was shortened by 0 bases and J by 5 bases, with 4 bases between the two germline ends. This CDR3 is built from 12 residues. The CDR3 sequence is CASSQEWYGYTF. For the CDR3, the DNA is TGTGCCAGCAGCCAAGAATGGTATGGCTACACCTTC.

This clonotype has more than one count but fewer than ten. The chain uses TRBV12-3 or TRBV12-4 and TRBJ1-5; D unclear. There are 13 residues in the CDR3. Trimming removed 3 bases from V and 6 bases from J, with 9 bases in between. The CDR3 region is CASSLRTGQPQHF. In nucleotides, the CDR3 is TGTGCCAGCAGTTTGAGAACCGGTCAGCCCCAGCATTTT.

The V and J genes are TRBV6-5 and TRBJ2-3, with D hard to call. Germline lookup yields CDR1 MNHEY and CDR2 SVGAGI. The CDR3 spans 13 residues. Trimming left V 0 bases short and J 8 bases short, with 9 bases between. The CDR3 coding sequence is TGTGCCAGCAGTTACTCGGCAGTAGGTACGCAGTATTTT. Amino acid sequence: CASSYSAVGTQYF.

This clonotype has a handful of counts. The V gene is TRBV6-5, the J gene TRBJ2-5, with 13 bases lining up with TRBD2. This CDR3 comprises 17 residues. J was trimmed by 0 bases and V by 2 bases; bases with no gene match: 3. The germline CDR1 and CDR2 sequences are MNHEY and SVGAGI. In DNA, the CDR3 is TGTGCCAGCAGTTACACCGGACTAGCGGGGGACCAAGAGACCCAGTACTTC. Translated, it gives CASSYTGLAGDQETQYF.

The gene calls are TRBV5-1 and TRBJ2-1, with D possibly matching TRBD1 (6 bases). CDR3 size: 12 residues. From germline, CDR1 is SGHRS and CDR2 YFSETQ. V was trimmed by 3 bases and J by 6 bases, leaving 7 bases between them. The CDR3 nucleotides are TGCGCCAGCAGCTCAGGGGCCAATGAGCAGTTCTTC. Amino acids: CASSSGANEQFF.

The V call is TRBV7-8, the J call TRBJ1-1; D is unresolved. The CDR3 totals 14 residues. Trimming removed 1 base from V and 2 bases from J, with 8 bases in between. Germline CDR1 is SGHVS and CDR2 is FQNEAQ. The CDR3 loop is CASSLVRGNTEAFF. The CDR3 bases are TGTGCCAGCAGCTTAGTGCGGGGTAACACTGAAGCTTTCTTT.

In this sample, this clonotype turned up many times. The CDR3: CASSWGTSGRLDEQYF. The CDR3, as DNA: TGTGCCAGCAGCTGGGGGACTAGCGGGAGGTTGGACGAGCAGTACTTC. V usage is TRBV7-6 and J usage is TRBJ2-7, with 15 bases identical to TRBD2. Germline values: CDR1 SGHVS, CDR2 FNYEAQ. CDR3 length: 16 residues. The V gene end was trimmed by 4 bases and the J gene end by 5 bases; junction bases not matched to a gene: 6.

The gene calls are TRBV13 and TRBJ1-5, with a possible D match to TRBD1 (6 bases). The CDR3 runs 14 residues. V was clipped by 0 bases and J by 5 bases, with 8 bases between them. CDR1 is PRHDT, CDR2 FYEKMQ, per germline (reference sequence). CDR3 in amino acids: CASSLGRGHQPQHF. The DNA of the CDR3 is TGTGCCAGCAGCTTAGGACGGGGGCATCAGCCCCAGCATTTT.

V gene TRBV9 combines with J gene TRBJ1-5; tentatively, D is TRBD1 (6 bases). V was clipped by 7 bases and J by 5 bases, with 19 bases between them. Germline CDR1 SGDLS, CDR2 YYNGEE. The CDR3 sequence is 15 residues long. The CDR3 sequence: CASGKGEGRYQPQHF. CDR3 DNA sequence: TGTGCCAGCGGAAAGGGGGAGGGCCGATATCAGCCCCAGCATTTT.

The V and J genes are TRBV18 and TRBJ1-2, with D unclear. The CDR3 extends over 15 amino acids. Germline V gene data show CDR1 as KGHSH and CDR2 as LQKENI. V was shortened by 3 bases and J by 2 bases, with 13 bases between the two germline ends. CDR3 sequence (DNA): TGTGCCAGCTCACCGCTACAGAAGGAAAACTATGGCTACACCTTC. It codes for CASSPLQKENYGYTF. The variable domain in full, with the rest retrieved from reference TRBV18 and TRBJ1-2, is NAGVMQNPRHLVRRRGQEARLRCSPMKGHSHVYWYRQLPEEGLKFMVYLQKENIIDESGMPKERFSAEFPKEGPSILRIQQVVRGDSAAYFCASSPLQKENYGYTFGSGTRLTVV.

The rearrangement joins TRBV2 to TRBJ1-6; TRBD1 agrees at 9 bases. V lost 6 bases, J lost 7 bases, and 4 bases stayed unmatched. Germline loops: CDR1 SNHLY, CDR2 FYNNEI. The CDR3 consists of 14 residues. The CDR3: CASRETGGNSPLHF. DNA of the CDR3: TGTGCCAGCAGAGAGACAGGGGGAAATTCACCCCTCCACTTT.